Each of the 20 T cell receptor beta chains below was sequenced from the same sample in a study of T cell responses to AZD1222 COVID-19 vaccine (dated by TCRdb to about 2021). The sample's time point label, decoded: baseline before first vaccination. The label giving this sample's treatment or condition can be read as: meningococcal conjugate vaccine given as trial control. Library method: the immunoSEQ multiplex PCR assay. Entries here come from immuneACCESS through TCRdb and include only in-frame sequences with V and J called. Some clones fail to appear in such tables; in the studies checked, an unresolved V gene covers under half of the shortfall, and the cause of the remainder is unknown. In all, the sample holds approximately 140,000 clones, and around nine tenths of those were seen once. Approximately 2.7% of the sample is taken by the ten largest. Sequences were derived from peripheral blood, sampled on day 0 of MenACWY control vaccination. These receptors all come from an adult in good health.

The rearrangement uses TRBV5-1 and TRBJ2-5; tentatively, D is TRBD1 (6 bases). This CDR3 contains 16 residues. Germline values: CDR1 SGHRS, CDR2 YFSETQ. Trimming stripped 5 bases from V and 2 bases from J, with 19 bases between. The CDR3 loop reads CASREQGNPPQETQYF. In nucleotides, the CDR3 is TGCGCCAGCAGAGAGCAGGGGAACCCACCTCAAGAGACCCAGTACTTC.

This clone was recorded once. The same CDR3 can be traced to other DNA sequences in this sample. The chain employs TRBV5-1 and TRBJ2-1; TRBD1 might be the D (5 bases). Germline values: CDR1 SGHRS, CDR2 YFSETQ. V was clipped by 0 bases and J by 4 bases, with 11 bases between them. This CDR3 is 15 amino acids long. As DNA, the CDR3 is TGCGCCAGCAGCTTGGGGCAGGGTTCTTACAATGAGCAGTTCTTC. Its protein product is CASSLGQGSYNEQFF.

The chain employs TRBV27 and TRBJ1-5; no clear D. V was shortened by 2 bases and J by 1 base, with 3 bases between the two germline ends. Looked up from germline, CDR1 is MNHEY and CDR2 is SMNVEV (reference sequence). The CDR3 runs to 13 residues. The CDR3 region has the DNA TGTGCCAGCAGTTTAAGCAGCAATCAGCCCCAGCATTTT. It yields the protein CASSLSSNQPQHF.

The chain is built from TRBV30 and TRBJ1-2, with 9 bases aligning to TRBD1. V shed 3 bases and J 6 bases; nucleotides not matched to a gene: 8. Germline assignment: CDR1 GTSNPN and CDR2 SVGIG (reference sequence). This CDR3 has 14 residues. The CDR3 DNA reads TGTGCCTGGAGCGGAAGAGGGACAGGGAATGGCTACACCTTC. It yields the protein CAWSGRGTGNGYTF.

The chain uses TRBV11-2 and TRBJ1-1; the D is unclear. Germline V gene sequence: CDR1 SGHAT, CDR2 FQNNGV. V lost 1 base and J lost 3, with 12 bases in between. The CDR3 extends over 15 amino acids. This chain's CDR3 is CASSLVGRSHTEAFF. In DNA form, the CDR3 reads TGTGCCAGCAGCTTAGTCGGCAGGTCTCACACTGAAGCTTTCTTT.

The chain employs TRBV9 and TRBJ2-3; 9 bases are shared with TRBD2. The CDR3 is 16 residues long. Germline assignment: CDR1 SGDLS and CDR2 YYNGEE. J gave up 3 bases and V 4 bases, and 9 bases lay outside the gene matches. CDR3 nucleotide sequence: TGTGCCAGCAGCTCCCGAGGACTAGCGAGGACAGATACGCAGTATTTT. As protein: CASSSRGLARTDTQYF.

The CDR3 protein is CSASDEGWGEQFF. DNA for the CDR3: TGCAGTGCTAGTGATGAAGGGTGGGGTGAGCAGTTCTTC. The rearrangement joins TRBV20-1 to TRBJ2-1, with D unresolved. The CDR3 spans 13 residues. Trimming took off 3 bases at V and 9 bases at J, with 15 bases between the two ends. Germline V gives CDR1 DFQATT, CDR2 SNEGSKA (reference sequence).

The rearrangement links TRBV10-3 to TRBJ1-2, with a possible D match to TRBD1 (5 bases). The V and J ends lost 6 bases and 7 bases respectively, with 18 bases between them. Looked up from germline, CDR1 is ENHRY and CDR2 is SYGVKD. The CDR3 is 14 amino acids. Written as DNA, the CDR3 is TGTGCCATCAGCCAGGACGGGGCAATACGTGGCTACACCTTC. Its protein is CAISQDGAIRGYTF.

This sequence joins TRBV9 and TRBJ1-3, with D maybe TRBD1 (5 bases). The length of the CDR3 is 14 residues. V dropped 3 bases and J dropped 8 bases, with 15 bases sitting between them. CDR1 SGDLS and CDR2 YYNGEE come from the germline V gene. Written as DNA, the CDR3 is TGTGCCAGCAGCGATGGGGGGTTCGGGCACACCATATATTTT. Encoded protein: CASSDGGFGHTIYF.

The V gene is TRBV11-2, the J gene TRBJ1-1; D is possibly TRBD1 (5 bases). V lost 5 bases and J lost 3, with 13 bases in between. Per the germline V gene, CDR1 is SGHAT and CDR2 is FQNNGV. CDR3 length: 14 amino acids. CDR3 DNA sequence: TGTGCCAGCAGCCAGGCAGAGGGACACACTGAAGCTTTCTTT. This encodes CASSQAEGHTEAFF.

The chain carries TRBV9 and TRBJ1-2, with 8 bases that match TRBD1. The CDR3 loop spans 14 amino acids. CDR1 is SGDLS and CDR2 is YYNGEE in the germline V gene. V was clipped by 3 bases and J by 1 base; unmatched bases: 2. In nucleotides, the CDR3 is TGTGCCAGCAGCGCCGGACAGGGTAACTATGGCTACACCTTC. It translates to CASSAGQGNYGYTF.

J is TRBJ1-1 and V is TRBV10-3; D perhaps matches TRBD1 (6 bases). This CDR3 is built from 12 residues. V lost 10 bases and J 1 base, leaving 10 bases between the germline ends. Germline V gene sequence: CDR1 ENHRY, CDR2 SYGVKD. The CDR3 region is CATQGTNTEAFF. CDR3 sequence (DNA): TGTGCCACCCAGGGGACGAACACTGAAGCTTTCTTT.

This clone was seen a handful of times. The rearrangement links TRBV6-4 to TRBJ2-1; 7 bases are shared with TRBD2. The CDR3 contains 14 residues. Looked up from germline, CDR1 is MRHNA and CDR2 is SNTAGT. V shed 2 bases, J shed 2 bases, and the junction held 0 bases outside the gene matches. CDR3 sequence: CASSDGGAYNEQFF. The CDR3 DNA follows: TGTGCCAGCAGTGACGGGGGGGCCTACAATGAGCAGTTCTTC.

The chain couples TRBV19 to TRBJ2-7; 7 bases line up with TRBD1. This CDR3 region has 14 residues. Germline values: CDR1 LNHDA, CDR2 SQIVND (reference sequence). Unmatched junction bases numbered 8, after V lost 5 bases and J lost 4 bases. The CDR3 nucleotides read TGTGCCAGTAGTCCAACAGGGGTCCTATACGAGCAGTACTTC. This sequence encodes CASSPTGVLYEQYF.

The chain couples TRBV7-2 to TRBJ2-7; either TRBD1 or TRBD2 may supply D (5 bases each). This CDR3 comprises 17 residues. In germline, CDR1 is SGHTA, CDR2 FQGNSA. V lost 2 bases and J lost 2, with 19 bases in between. CDR3 DNA sequence: TGTGCCAGCAGCTTAAGTGTGGGGACCGGGGTCACCTACGAGCAGTACTTC. This codes for CASSLSVGTGVTYEQYF.

The chain links TRBV30 to TRBJ2-1; 7 bases map to TRBD1. CDR1 GTSNPN and CDR2 SVGIG come from the germline V gene (reference sequence). Germline trimming cut 4 bases from V and 3 bases from J; bases unmatched to any gene: 6. The CDR3 length is 14 residues. CDR3 in amino acids: CAWNRPGGYNEQFF. The CDR3 DNA sequence: TGTGCCTGGAACCGGCCAGGGGGCTACAATGAGCAGTTCTTC.

This clone was counted only a few times. The rearrangement joins TRBV7-9 to TRBJ2-7; D perhaps matches TRBD1 (6 bases). Trimming shortened V by 4 bases and J by 7 bases, and 20 bases separated the two germline ends. The CDR3 spans 15 residues. Per the germline V gene, CDR1 is SEHNR and CDR2 is FQNEAQ (reference sequence). The CDR3 DNA follows: TGTGCCAGCAGCTCGTGGGACAAATTCTCTTCTGAGCAGTACTTC. It yields the protein CASSSWDKFSSEQYF.

Comments on this clone: This sample includes further DNA sequences coding for the same CDR3. The chain has TRBV5-1 and TRBJ2-1; 7 nucleotides agree with TRBD2. The germline V gene has CDR1 SGHRS and CDR2 YFSETQ. The ends lost 0 bases at V and 8 bases at J; junction bases unmatched: 5. The CDR3 has 14 amino acids. In nucleotides, the CDR3 is TGCGCCAGCAGCTTGGGGGCGGGGGTATATGAGCAGTTCTTC. Protein sequence: CASSLGAGVYEQFF.

CDR3 sequence (DNA): TGTGCCAGCAGTTTAGCGCCCGGGGTGAACACTGAAGCTTTCTTT. This sequence encodes CASSLAPGVNTEAFF. This chain joins TRBV27 and TRBJ1-1; D unresolved. From germline, CDR1 is MNHEY and CDR2 SMNVEV (reference sequence). The CDR3 length is 15 residues. V lost 2 bases and J 0 bases, leaving 10 bases between the germline ends.

The chain is built from TRBV5-4 and TRBJ1-1, with D possibly matching TRBD1 (5 bases). CDR1 and CDR2 from the germline V gene are SGHNT and YYREEE (reference sequence). The CDR3 runs to 13 residues. Between the trimmed V and J ends, which lost 4 bases and 6 bases, there was a span of 13 bases. CDR3 sequence (DNA): TGTGCCAGCAGCCGGGGACTACGCCCTGAAGCTTTCTTT. It codes for CASSRGLRPEAFF.